This TCR beta chain originates from a study of T cell repertoires in cytomegalovirus infection. The sample holds a few counts of this clonotype. Its antigen is unknown. CDR1 and CDR2 from the germline V gene are MNHEY and SVGAGI. The V gene lost 11 bases and the J gene lost 4 bases, with 14 bases spanning the gap. The CDR3 totals 12 residues. TCRdb passed the reads through MiXCR, listing each CDR3 protein once. Of around 710,000 distinct CDR3 sequences in the sample, under 35% were seen once. The study's findings and limits: It was HLA-C-restricted CMV-specific TCR beta clonotypes that dominated the response ex vivo.

The sequence was collected from a human donor in good health (CMV status not recorded). Some clones in this sample may be carry-over from other donors' samples. This material consisted of cultured CD8+ T cells from PBMCs, taken from culture after CMV antigen stimulation. V gene TRBV6-5 combines with J gene TRBJ1-1; tentatively, D is TRBD1 (6 bases). The CDR3 sequence is CASGVRGTEAFF. The CDR3 DNA is TGTGCCTCCGGGGTCAGGGGCACTGAAGCTTTCTTT.